This TCR beta chain comes out of a study of blood T cell repertoires in COVID-19. About the study: Samples representing acute and convalescent COVID-19 were sourced from the United States, Italy and Spain. T cells, B-cell-depleted T cells, or PBMCs supplied cDNA or gDNA.

Authors' processing steps: Reference gene primer amplification gave nucleated cell count estimates. The repertoire was sequenced with immunoSEQ multiplex PCR; TCRdb's copy has only in-frame clones and lacks some. Clonal size and the V and J genes are those of that table, whereas D and trimming came from the DNA. The table records 150,000 to 180,000 clones, about 80% of them present only once. The CDR3 covers 14 residues. The germline gives CDR1 KGHSH, CDR2 LQKENI. Trimming took off 2 bases at V and 7 bases at J, with 14 bases between the two ends. Sequenced: peripheral blood. This receptor was taken from a woman aged 55-69 years with acute or convalescent COVID-19. The chain combines TRBV18 with TRBJ2-5; D is possibly TRBD2 (6 bases). CDR3 nucleotide sequence: TGTGCCAGCTCACCAGGAGGGGTTAGCGCGACCCAGTACTTC. It specifies CASSPGGVSATQYF. Full variable domain (rest looked up from reference TRBV18 and TRBJ2-5): NAGVMQNPRHLVRRRGQEARLRCSPMKGHSHVYWYRQLPEEGLKFMVYLQKENIIDESGMPKERFSAEFPKEGPSILRIQQVVRGDSAAYFCASSPGGVSATQYFGPGTRLLVL.